A single sample is the source of the 10 T cell receptor beta chains below, sequenced in a study of Ad26.COV2.S vaccination and SARS-CoV-2 variants. The table came from immunoSEQ multiplex PCR; TCRdb's copy has only in-frame clones and leaves some out. Found here are around 350,000 clones, 92% of them singletons; the top ten hold 3% to 5%. Sequenced material: peripheral blood, taken after recovery from COVID-19. The receptors were sampled from a human donor who had recovered from COVID-19.

CDR3: CASSLKGTGNTEAFF. CDR3 DNA: TGTGCCAGCAGCTTAAAAGGGACAGGAAACACTGAAGCTTTCTTT. V usage is TRBV7-9 and J usage is TRBJ1-1; 8 bases match TRBD1. CDR1 is SEHNR, CDR2 FQNEAQ, per germline (reference sequence). With V trimmed by 2 bases and J by 2 bases, 4 bases remained unmatched. The CDR3 has 15 residues.

The rearrangement links TRBV27 to TRBJ2-3; possibly TRBD1 for D (5 bases). Trimming shortened V by 3 bases and J by 5 bases, and 15 bases separated the two germline ends. This CDR3 has 15 residues. CDR1 and CDR2 from the germline V gene are MNHEY and SMNVEV (reference sequence). The CDR3 region is CASSFDSHWKDTQYF. The CDR3 nucleotides read TGTGCCAGCAGTTTTGACAGCCATTGGAAAGATACGCAGTATTTT.

The gene calls are TRBV7-9 and TRBJ2-3; 7 nucleotides match TRBD1. J was trimmed by 3 bases and V by 7 bases; bases with no gene match: 13. From germline, CDR1 is SEHNR and CDR2 FQNEAQ (reference sequence). The CDR3 totals 16 residues. The CDR3 loop is CASTERTGPGTDTQYF. The CDR3 coding sequence is TGTGCCAGCACCGAAAGGACAGGCCCAGGGACAGATACGCAGTATTTT.

V is TRBV2 and J is TRBJ2-5; 8 nucleotides match TRBD2. Trimming took 7 bases from V and 4 from J; bases not matched to a gene: 8. CDR3 length equals 14 residues. CDR1 and CDR2 from the germline V gene are SNHLY and FYNNEI. The CDR3 DNA reads as TGTGCCAGCACCTTGACGGGGGGGCTAGAGACCCAGTACTTC. It is translated as CASTLTGGLETQYF.

V gene TRBV11-3 combines with J gene TRBJ2-3; 11 nucleotides agree with TRBD2. The germline CDR1 and CDR2 sequences are SGHNT and YENEEA. J gave up 1 base and V 1 base, and 4 bases lay outside the gene matches. The CDR3 consists of 17 residues. This chain's CDR3 is CASSLASTSGGTDTQYF. DNA for the CDR3: TGTGCCAGCAGCTTAGCCTCGACTAGCGGGGGCACAGATACGCAGTATTTT.

The rearrangement links TRBV4-1 to TRBJ1-1; 11 bases map to TRBD1. There are 15 residues in the CDR3. Trimming removed 5 bases from V and 4 bases from J; junction bases left unmatched: 6. In germline, CDR1 is MGHRA, CDR2 YSYEKL. In DNA, the CDR3 is TGCGCCAGCAGCTGGGACAGGGGGACGGGCACTGAAGCTTTCTTT. This sequence encodes CASSWDRGTGTEAFF.

The chain is built from TRBV14 and TRBJ1-4, with D possibly TRBD1 on 5 matching bases. Germline CDR1 and CDR2: SGHDN and FVKESK. The CDR3 consists of 12 residues. V lost 7 bases, J lost 8 bases, and 11 bases lay in between. CDR3 sequence (DNA): TGTGCCAGCAAGGGAAGGGGAGAAAAACTGTTTTTT. As protein: CASKGRGEKLFF.

This chain connects TRBV11-2 to TRBJ2-3; 7 bases match TRBD2. Per germline, CDR1 SGHAT and CDR2 FQNNGV. J lost 1 base, V lost 3 bases, and 4 bases had no gene match. This CDR3 contains 15 residues. Here the CDR3 DNA reads TGTGCCAGCAGCTTTTCTCGGGGGGGCACAGATACGCAGTATTTT. It codes for CASSFSRGGTDTQYF.

The chain recombines TRBV6-5 with TRBJ1-5; the D gene is possibly TRBD1 (6 bases). V shed 4 bases and J shed 5 bases, with 18 bases lying between them. Germline V gene sequence: CDR1 MNHEY, CDR2 SVGAGI. The CDR3 is 16 amino acids. The DNA for the CDR3 is TGTGCCAGCAGTTCAGGGGCCGGTGGATTCCATCAGCCCCAGCATTTT. It specifies CASSSGAGGFHQPQHF.

On this clone itself: A read error may produce the germline difference seen at one junction end. The genes are TRBV7-7 and TRBJ2-7; tentatively, D is TRBD2 (6 bases). The CDR3 covers 15 residues. Germline CDR1 SSHAT, CDR2 FNYEAQ (reference sequence). The CDR3 region has the DNA TGTGCTAGCAGCTTAGCGGACGGGAGCTCCTACGAGCAGTACTTC. The encoded protein is CASSLADGSSYEQYF.